This T cell receptor beta chain was recorded in a study of T cells of healthy individuals. From the 5' RACE reads, TCRdb called clonotypes with MiXCR, one entry per CDR3 protein. The sample lists around 98,000 distinct CDR3 sequences; around 17% were seen once. CDR1 SGHNT and CDR2 YENEEA come from the germline V gene. This CDR3 has 14 amino acids. Unmatched junction bases numbered 3, after V lost 5 bases and J lost 0 bases. This clonotype was seen more than once but under ten times. The chain recombines TRBV11-3 with TRBJ2-5, with 7 nucleotides matching TRBD1. This receptor was taken from a human donor in good health. The CDR3 DNA follows: TGTGCCAGCAGCCGGGGACAGAACCAAGAGACCCAGTACTTC. This sequence encodes CASSRGQNQETQYF.